A selection of T cell receptor beta chains follows, all from one sample in a study of cytomegalovirus exposure and HLA in healthy donors. Sequenced by immunoSEQ multiplex PCR; TCRdb stores in-frame clones only, minus some. The sample lists about 140,000 clones, around 80% occurring once. Sample: PBMCs. Receptors were obtained from a man aged 18 to 30 in good health and CMV-seropositive. The CDR3 runs from the conserved cysteine through the conserved F or W. Fields, in order: J gene, V gene, D gene, CDR3 protein, CDR3 DNA. D genes are given only for firm matches.

J gene: TRBJ2-3; V gene: TRBV7-3; D gene: NA; CDR3 protein: CASSPRVGLSDTQYF; CDR3 DNA: TGTGCCAGCAGCCCCCGAGTGGGGCTATCAGATACGCAGTATTTT
J gene: TRBJ2-5; V gene: TRBV7-9; D gene: TRBD2; CDR3 protein: CASSLGEWGLAGLETQYF; CDR3 DNA: TGTGCCAGCAGCTTGGGGGAATGGGGACTAGCGGGATTGGAGACCCAGTACTTC
J gene: TRBJ2-1; V gene: TRBV15; D gene: NA; CDR3 protein: CATSRVIQGYNEQFF; CDR3 DNA: TGTGCCACCAGCAGAGTTATTCAGGGGTACAATGAGCAGTTCTTC
J gene: TRBJ1-1; V gene: TRBV28; D gene: NA; CDR3 protein: CASSFKPYVEAFF; CDR3 DNA: TGTGCCAGCAGTTTTAAGCCCTATGTTGAAGCTTTCTTT
J gene: TRBJ2-1; V gene: TRBV19; D gene: TRBD1; CDR3 protein: CASSTPDRGGNEQFF; CDR3 DNA: TGTGCCAGTAGTACCCCGGACAGGGGGGGCAATGAGCAGTTCTTC
J gene: TRBJ1-1; V gene: TRBV29-1; D gene: NA; CDR3 protein: CSVVSAGKNTEAFF; CDR3 DNA: TGCAGCGTTGTATCCGCCGGGAAGAACACTGAAGCTTTCTTT
J gene: TRBJ2-3; V gene: TRBV7-7; D gene: NA; CDR3 protein: CASSLGVADTDTQYF; CDR3 DNA: TGTGCTAGCAGCCTCGGGGTAGCGGACACAGATACGCAGTATTTT
J gene: TRBJ2-7; V gene: TRBV7-9; D gene: TRBD2; CDR3 protein: CASSSSLAGGAYEQYF; CDR3 DNA: TGTGCCAGCAGCTCTTCTCTAGCGGGAGGTGCCTACGAGCAGTACTTC
J gene: TRBJ1-2; V gene: TRBV6-1; D gene: NA; CDR3 protein: CASSEVHRDLYYTF; CDR3 DNA: TGTGCCAGCAGTGAGGTCCACAGGGATTTATACTACACCTTC
J gene: TRBJ1-4; V gene: TRBV5-1; D gene: TRBD1; CDR3 protein: CASSLAQGDEKLFF; CDR3 DNA: TGCGCCAGCAGCTTGGCACAGGGGGACGAAAAACTGTTTTTT